A single sample is the source of the 14 T cell receptor beta chains below, sequenced in a study of blood T cells in healthy people across ages. Next came a second PCR, run for about 7 to 12 cycles, which used a sample-barcoded 5' primer along with a J-beta primer mix. From the 5' RACE reads, TCRdb called clonotypes with MiXCR, one entry per CDR3 protein. The sample has approximately 850,000 distinct CDR3 sequences, about 42% seen once. The sequencing input was blood. The receptors were sampled from a man in his 60s in good health.

The J gene is TRBJ2-3, the V gene TRBV11-2, with 9 bases lining up with TRBD2. J was trimmed by 1 base and V by 2 bases; bases with no gene match: 7. Germline V gives CDR1 SGHAT, CDR2 FQNNGV. This CDR3 is 17 amino acids long. The chain's CDR3 is CASSLRSGGSGTDTQYF. For the CDR3, the DNA is TGTGCCAGCAGCTTAAGGAGCGGGGGGTCTGGCACAGATACGCAGTATTTT.

V is TRBV3-1 and J is TRBJ2-5; no definite D call. Per the germline V gene, CDR1 is LGHDT and CDR2 is YNNKEL (reference sequence). Trimming removed 6 bases from V and 5 bases from J, with 13 bases in between. This CDR3 region has 13 residues. Written as DNA, the CDR3 is TGTGCCAGCAGGCACGGGTCTCCGGAGACCCAGTACTTC. Its protein product is CASRHGSPETQYF.

This clonotype was seen more than once but under ten times. CDR3 nucleotide sequence: TGCAGTGCTAGAGACCCAACCACGGGGGCAGTCTACAATGAGCAGTTCTTC. Its translation is CSARDPTTGAVYNEQFF. V is TRBV20-1 and J is TRBJ2-1, with D perhaps TRBD1 or TRBD2 (6 bases each). V was cut by 0 bases and J by 3 bases, with 18 bases left in between. The CDR3 runs to 17 residues. The germline V gene has CDR1 DFQATT and CDR2 SNEGSKA (reference sequence).

The V call is TRBV27, the J call TRBJ2-1, with 7 bases that match TRBD2. This CDR3 spans 16 amino acids. Germline values: CDR1 MNHEY, CDR2 SMNVEV (reference sequence). V lost 4 bases to trimming and J lost 0 bases; unmatched junction nucleotides: 6. CDR3 protein: CASSSASGSSYNEQFF. CDR3 sequence (DNA): TGTGCCAGCAGTTCCGCTAGCGGCTCCTCCTACAATGAGCAGTTCTTC.

Details on this clonotype: At one end, the junction sequence differs from germline, possibly due to a read error. V is TRBV7-2 and J is TRBJ2-2; D may correspond to TRBD1 or TRBD2 (6 bases each). The germline V gene has CDR1 SGHTA and CDR2 FQGNSA. The CDR3 runs to 15 residues. The CDR3 is CAGSTYSGASGELFF. DNA of the CDR3: TGTGCCGGCAGCACATATTCGGGGGCTTCCGGGGAGCTGTTTTTT.

The chain combines TRBV2 with TRBJ2-1, with D unclear. This CDR3 has 14 amino acids. The germline gives CDR1 SNHLY, CDR2 FYNNEI. Trimming took off 4 bases at V and 1 base at J, with 8 bases between the two ends. This chain's CDR3 is CASSGSRSYNEQFF. For the CDR3, the DNA is TGTGCCAGCAGTGGGTCGAGATCCTACAATGAGCAGTTCTTC.

V usage is TRBV5-4 and J usage is TRBJ2-2, with 9 positions matching TRBD1. V lost 4 bases and J lost 8; bases outside the gene matches: 6. Germline V lookup: CDR1 SGHNT, CDR2 YYREEE (reference sequence). The CDR3 runs 14 residues. This CDR3 reads CASSLDRGTGELFF. CDR3 nucleotide sequence: TGTGCCAGCAGCCTCGACAGGGGGACTGGGGAGCTGTTTTTT.

This clonotype was recorded a few times. V usage is TRBV3-1 and J usage is TRBJ2-1; 8 bases agree with TRBD2. This CDR3 contains 16 residues. Per germline, CDR1 LGHDT and CDR2 YNNKEL (reference sequence). Trimming cost V 5 bases and J 7 bases; bases outside gene matches: 13. The CDR3 loop reads CASSSKRGGASNEQFF. The CDR3 DNA reads as TGTGCCAGCAGCTCAAAACGGGGGGGTGCTTCAAATGAGCAGTTCTTC.

The rearrangement uses TRBV7-2 and TRBJ2-3, with D hard to call. The V end was cut by 5 bases, the J end by 6 bases, with 9 bases between. CDR3 length: 12 residues. Germline assignment: CDR1 SGHTA and CDR2 FQGNSA. This chain's CDR3 is CASSRSSDTQYF. The CDR3 DNA sequence: TGTGCCAGCAGCCGGAGTTCGGATACGCAGTATTTT.

This rearrangement joins TRBV12-3 or TRBV12-4 to TRBJ1-5, with 9 bases aligning to TRBD1. J was trimmed by 6 bases and V by 6 bases; bases with no gene match: 12. The CDR3 extends over 16 amino acids. CDR3 sequence: CASRENKGQGSQPQHF. CDR3 sequence (DNA): TGTGCCAGCAGGGAGAATAAAGGACAGGGGAGTCAGCCCCAGCATTTT.

The genes are TRBV6-6 and TRBJ2-1; the match to TRBD1 covers 7 bases. V was pared by 6 bases and J by 2 bases, with 10 bases of the junction left unmatched. This CDR3 spans 16 amino acids. From germline, CDR1 is MNHNY and CDR2 SVGAGI (reference sequence). The chain's CDR3 is CASSPPLDRPYNEQFF. CDR3 nucleotide sequence: TGTGCCAGCAGCCCCCCCCTGGACAGGCCCTACAATGAGCAGTTCTTC.

This clonotype has only one observation. V is TRBV9 and J is TRBJ2-4; 10 nucleotides agree with TRBD1. The V gene's germline CDR1 is SGDLS and CDR2 YYNGEE. The CDR3 covers 15 residues. The V segment lost 0 bases and the J segment 6 bases; nucleotides outside the gene matches: 3. The CDR3 region is CASSVDGTGANIQYF. The CDR3 DNA is TGTGCCAGCAGCGTAGATGGGACAGGGGCAAACATTCAGTACTTC.

There are a few counts of this clonotype. V gene TRBV12-3 or TRBV12-4 combines with J gene TRBJ1-2; TRBD1 aligns across 9 bases. J was trimmed by 4 bases and V by 0 bases; bases with no gene match: 3. This CDR3 contains 15 residues. The CDR3 loop is CASSLALGQGYGYTF. The CDR3 DNA reads as TGTGCCAGCAGTTTAGCGCTGGGACAGGGCTATGGCTACACCTTC.

This chain joins TRBV21-1 and TRBJ1-4. TRBV21-1 counts as a pseudogene. CDR3 length: 13 amino acids. In DNA, the CDR3 is TGTGCCAGCAACCTGGGGAGGACGGGAAAACTGTTTTTT. This translates into CASNLGRTGKLFF.